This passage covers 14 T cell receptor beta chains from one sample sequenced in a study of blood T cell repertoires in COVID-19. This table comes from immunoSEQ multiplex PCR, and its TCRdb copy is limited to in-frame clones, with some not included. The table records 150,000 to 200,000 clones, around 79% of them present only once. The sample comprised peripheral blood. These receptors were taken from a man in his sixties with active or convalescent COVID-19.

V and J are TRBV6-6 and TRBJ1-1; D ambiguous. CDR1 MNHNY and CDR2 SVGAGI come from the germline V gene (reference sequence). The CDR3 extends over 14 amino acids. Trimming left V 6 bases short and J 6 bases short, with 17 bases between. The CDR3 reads CASSPGPSGSEAFF. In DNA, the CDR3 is TGTGCCAGCAGCCCCGGCCCTTCCGGGTCTGAAGCTTTCTTT.

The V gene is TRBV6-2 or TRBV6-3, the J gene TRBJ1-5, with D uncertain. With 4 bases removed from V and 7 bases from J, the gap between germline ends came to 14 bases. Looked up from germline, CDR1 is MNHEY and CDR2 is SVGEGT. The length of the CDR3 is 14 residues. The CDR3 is CASSSLLPNQPQHF. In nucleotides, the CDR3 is TGTGCCAGCAGTTCCTTATTACCTAACCAGCCCCAGCATTTT.

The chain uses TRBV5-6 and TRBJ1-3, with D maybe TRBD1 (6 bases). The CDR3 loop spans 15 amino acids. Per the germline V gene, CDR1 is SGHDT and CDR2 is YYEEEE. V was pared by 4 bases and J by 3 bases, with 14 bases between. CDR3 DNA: TGTGCCAGCAGCCCCTCCAGGGGTTATGGAAACACCATATATTTT. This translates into CASSPSRGYGNTIYF.

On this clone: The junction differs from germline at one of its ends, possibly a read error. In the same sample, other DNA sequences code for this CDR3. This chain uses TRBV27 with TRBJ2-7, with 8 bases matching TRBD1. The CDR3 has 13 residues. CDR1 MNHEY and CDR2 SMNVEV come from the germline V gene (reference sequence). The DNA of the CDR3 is TGTGCTAGCAGTACGACAGGGGACTACGAGCAGTACTTC. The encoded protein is CASSTTGDYEQYF.

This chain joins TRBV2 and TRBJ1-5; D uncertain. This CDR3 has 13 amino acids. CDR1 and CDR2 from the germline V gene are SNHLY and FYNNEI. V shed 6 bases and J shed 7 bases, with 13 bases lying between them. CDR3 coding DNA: TGTGCCAGCAGAGGGTCTGGGGAGCAGCCCCAGCATTTT. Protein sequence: CASRGSGEQPQHF.

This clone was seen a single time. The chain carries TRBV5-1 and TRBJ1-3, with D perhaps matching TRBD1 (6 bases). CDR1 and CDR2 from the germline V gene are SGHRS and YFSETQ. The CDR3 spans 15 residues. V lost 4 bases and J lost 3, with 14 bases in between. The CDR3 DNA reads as TGCGCCAGCAGCACCGCCGGGACACTTGGAAACACCATATATTTT. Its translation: CASSTAGTLGNTIYF.

This CDR3 reads CASTPGTSGRSRAYEQYF. CDR3 sequence (DNA): TGCGCCAGTACGCCCGGGACTAGCGGGAGGTCCCGGGCCTACGAGCAGTACTTC. The rearrangement joins TRBV5-1 to TRBJ2-7, with TRBD2 matching 15 bases. Germline CDR1 and CDR2: SGHRS and YFSETQ. This CDR3 is built from 18 residues. V was pared by 8 bases and J by 2 bases, with 14 bases of the junction left unmatched. Combining the CDR3 with reference TRBV5-1 and TRBJ2-7 gives the whole variable domain KAGVTQTPRYLIKTRGQQVTLSCSPISGHRSVSWYQQTPGQGLQFLFEYFSETQRNKGNFPGRFSGRQFSNSRSEMNVSTLELGDSALYLCASTPGTSGRSRAYEQYFGPGTRLTVT.

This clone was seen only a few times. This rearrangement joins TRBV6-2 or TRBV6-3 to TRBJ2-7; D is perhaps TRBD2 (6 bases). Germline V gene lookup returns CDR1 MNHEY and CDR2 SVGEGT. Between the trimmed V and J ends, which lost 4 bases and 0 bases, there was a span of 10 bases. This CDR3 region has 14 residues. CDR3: CASSSMRDSYEQYF. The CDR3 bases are TGTGCCAGCAGTTCTATGCGGGACTCCTACGAGCAGTACTTC.

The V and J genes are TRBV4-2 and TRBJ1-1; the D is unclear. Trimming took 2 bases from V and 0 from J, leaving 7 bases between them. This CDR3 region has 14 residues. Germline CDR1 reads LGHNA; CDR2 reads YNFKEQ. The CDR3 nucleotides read TGTGCCAGCAGCCAAAACAGTGTGAACACTGAAGCTTTCTTT. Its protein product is CASSQNSVNTEAFF.

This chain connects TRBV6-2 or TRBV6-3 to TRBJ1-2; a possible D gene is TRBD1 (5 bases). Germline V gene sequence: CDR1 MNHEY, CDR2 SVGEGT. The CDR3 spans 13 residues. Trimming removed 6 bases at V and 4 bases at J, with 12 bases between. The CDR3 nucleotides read TGTGCCAGCAGCGTCACAGGATCCTATGGCTACACCTTC. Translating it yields CASSVTGSYGYTF.

Here the CDR3 DNA reads TGTGCCAGCAGCTTAGGGGGGGGACCCTACGAGCAGTACTTC. Amino acids: CASSLGGGPYEQYF. This rearrangement joins TRBV11-2 to TRBJ2-7; 7 nucleotides align to TRBD2. The germline gives CDR1 SGHAT, CDR2 FQNNGV. With V trimmed by 1 base and J by 2 bases, 2 bases remained unmatched. The CDR3 covers 14 residues. Variable domain in full (rest from reference TRBV11-2 and TRBJ2-7): EAGVAQSPRYKIIEKRQSVAFWCNPISGHATLYWYQQILGQGPKLLIQFQNNGVVDDSQLPKDRFSAERLKGVDSTLKIQPAKLEDSAVYLCASSLGGGPYEQYFGPGTRLTVT.

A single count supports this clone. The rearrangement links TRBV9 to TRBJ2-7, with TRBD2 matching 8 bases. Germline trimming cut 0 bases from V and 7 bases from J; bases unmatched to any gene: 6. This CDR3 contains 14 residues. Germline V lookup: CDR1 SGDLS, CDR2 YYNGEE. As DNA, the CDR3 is TGTGCCAGCAGCGTAGCTACGGGGGGGAATGAGCAGTACTTC. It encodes CASSVATGGNEQYF.

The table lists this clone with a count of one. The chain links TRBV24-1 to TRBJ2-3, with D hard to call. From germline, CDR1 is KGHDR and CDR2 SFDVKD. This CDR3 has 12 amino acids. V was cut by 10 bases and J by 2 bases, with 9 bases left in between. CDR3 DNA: TGTGCCACGTCGTCGTTCACAGATACGCAGTATTTT. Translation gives CATSSFTDTQYF.

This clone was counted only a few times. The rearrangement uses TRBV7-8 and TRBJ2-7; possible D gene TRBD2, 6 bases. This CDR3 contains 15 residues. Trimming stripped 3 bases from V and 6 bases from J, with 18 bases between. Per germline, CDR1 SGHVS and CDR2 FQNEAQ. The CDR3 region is CASSFSTGVSGEQYF. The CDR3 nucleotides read TGTGCCAGCAGCTTCTCTACGGGAGTATCGGGCGAGCAGTACTTC.